This is a list of T cell receptor beta chains from one sample in a study of T cell changes during pregnancy in multiple sclerosis. The assay was immunoSEQ multiplex PCR, and TCRdb's table has in-frame clones only and misses some. The sample shows almost 95,000 clones, 92% of them seen only once. The sample here was peripheral blood, taken in the first trimester of pregnancy. All receptors derive from a female donor with multiple sclerosis, enrolled in a pregnancy study. Each CDR3 is given with its conserved first and last residue. Fields, in order: V gene, J gene, CDR3 length, CDR3 protein.

TRBV5-4	TRBJ2-3	16	CASSFSWVGSTDTQYF
TRBV27	TRBJ1-5	14	CASSLSEGWQPQHF
TRBV30	TRBJ1-1	11	CAWSRSVEAFF
TRBV2	TRBJ1-2	14	CASEDRAIPYGYTF
TRBV6-1	TRBJ2-1	15	CASSEEGQGYNEQFF
TRBV6-4	TRBJ2-7	14	CASSKVQGDNEQYF
TRBV19	TRBJ2-2	18	CASSRKLPGLASTGELFF
TRBV6-5	TRBJ1-1	14	CASSYGAQNTEAFF
TRBV5-1	TRBJ2-3	15	CASSERKGGTDTQYF
TRBV9	TRBJ2-5	15	CASSASSSGTETQYF
TRBV5-1	TRBJ1-1	14	CASSERGAKTEAFF
TRBV7-6	TRBJ1-1	18	CASSLGSFRGRGNTEAFF
TRBV6-1	TRBJ2-1	15	CASSDTGGPYNEQFF
TRBV19	TRBJ2-7	14	CASSIGGTSREQYF